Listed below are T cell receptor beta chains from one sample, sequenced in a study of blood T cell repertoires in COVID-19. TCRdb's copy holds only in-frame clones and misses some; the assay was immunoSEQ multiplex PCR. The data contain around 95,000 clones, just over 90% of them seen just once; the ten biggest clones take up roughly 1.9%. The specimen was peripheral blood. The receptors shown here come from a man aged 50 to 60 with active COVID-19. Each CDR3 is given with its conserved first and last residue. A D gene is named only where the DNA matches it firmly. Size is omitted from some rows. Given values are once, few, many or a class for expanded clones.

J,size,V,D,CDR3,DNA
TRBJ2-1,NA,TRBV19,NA,CATRDSSREQFF,TGTGCCACCCGGGACTCGTCGAGGGAGCAGTTCTTC
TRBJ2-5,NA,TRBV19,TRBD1,CASSHLPGQERTQYF,TGTGCCAGTAGCCATCTCCCGGGACAGGAGAGGACCCAGTACTTC
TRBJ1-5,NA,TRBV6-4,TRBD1,CASSESRGLYQPQHF,TGTGCCAGCAGTGAGTCCAGGGGGCTATACCAGCCCCAGCATTTT
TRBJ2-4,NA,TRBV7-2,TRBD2,CASSLTSAGNIQYF,TGTGCCAGCAGCTTAACTAGCGCCGGAAACATTCAGTACTTC
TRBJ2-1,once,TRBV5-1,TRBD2,CASSPNLLAGGYNEQFF,TGCGCCAGCAGCCCAAACCTCCTAGCGGGGGGGTATAATGAGCAGTTCTTC
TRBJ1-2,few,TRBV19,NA,CASSMQTANYGYTF,TGTGCCAGTAGTATGCAGACAGCTAACTATGGCTACACCTTC
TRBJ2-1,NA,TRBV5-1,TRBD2,CASSLTSGVALRGEFF,TGCGCCAGCAGCTTGACTAGCGGGGTCGCTCTTCGTGGTGAGTTCTTC
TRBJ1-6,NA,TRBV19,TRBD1,CASSIQGVVSPLHF,TGTGCCAGTAGTATACAGGGGGTGGTTTCACCCCTCCACTTT
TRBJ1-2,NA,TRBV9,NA,CASSVEGQGSYGYTF,TGTGCCAGCAGCGTAGAGGGGCAGGGGAGCTATGGCTACACCTTC
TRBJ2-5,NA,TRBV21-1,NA,CASSKASGRAPQETQYF,TGTGCCAGCAGCAAAGCAAGCGGGAGGGCCCCCCAAGAGACCCAGTACTTC
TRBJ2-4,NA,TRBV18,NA,CASSPNTQGGKNIQYF,TGTGCCAGCTCGCCAAATACACAGGGGGGGAAAAACATTCAGTACTTC
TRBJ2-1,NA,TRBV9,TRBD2,CASSVGLRGGEDEQFF,TGTGCCAGCAGCGTAGGGTTACGGGGGGGCGAAGATGAGCAGTTCTTC
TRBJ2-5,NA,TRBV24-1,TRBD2,CATSVGGSSQETQYF,TGTGCCACCAGTGTAGGCGGGAGCTCCCAAGAGACCCAGTACTTC
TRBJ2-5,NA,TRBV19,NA,CASSARQREETQYF,TGTGCCAGTAGTGCGAGGCAGCGGGAAGAGACCCAGTACTTC
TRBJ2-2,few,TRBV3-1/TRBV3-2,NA,CASSQSGRRLGAELFF,TGTGCCAGCAGCCAGTCCGGAAGGCGATTGGGGGCAGAGCTGTTTTTT
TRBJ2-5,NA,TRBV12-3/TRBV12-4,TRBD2,CASSSGKKETQYF,TGTGCCAGCAGTAGCGGGAAGAAAGAGACCCAGTACTTC
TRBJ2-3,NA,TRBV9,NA,CASSVQGTDTQYF,TGTGCCAGCAGCGTACAGGGGACAGATACGCAGTATTTT
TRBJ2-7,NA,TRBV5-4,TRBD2,CASSSNSPGLSSYEQYF,TGTGCCAGCAGCTCTAATTCCCCGGGACTAAGCTCCTACGAGCAGTACTTC
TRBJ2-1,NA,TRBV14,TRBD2,CASSQARLANYNEQFF,TGTGCCAGCAGCCAAGCTAGACTAGCAAACTACAATGAGCAGTTCTTC
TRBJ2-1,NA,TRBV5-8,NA,CASSDLVSYNEQFF,TGTGCCAGCAGCGACCTAGTTTCGTACAATGAGCAGTTCTTC
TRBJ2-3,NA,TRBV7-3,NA,CASSLRGASTDTQYF,TGTGCCAGCAGCTTACGCGGGGCTAGCACAGATACGCAGTATTTT
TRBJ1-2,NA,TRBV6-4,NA,CASRGDGNYGYTF,TGTGCCAGCCGAGGAGACGGTAACTATGGCTACACCTTC
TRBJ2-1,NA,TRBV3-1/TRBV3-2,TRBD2,CASSQATLAGVPSDEQFF,TGTGCCAGCAGCCAAGCTACCCTAGCGGGGGTGCCCTCCGATGAGCAGTTCTTC
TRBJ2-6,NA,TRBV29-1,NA,CSVEEGRVGSGANVLTF,TGCAGCGTTGAAGAGGGCAGGGTAGGCTCTGGGGCCAACGTCCTGACTTTC
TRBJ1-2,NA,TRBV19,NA,CASSLLRGGEYGYTF,TGTGCCAGTAGTCTCCTCCGTGGGGGGGAGTATGGCTACACCTTC
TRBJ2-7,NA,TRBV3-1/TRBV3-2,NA,CASSPGSYEQYF,TGTGCCAGCAGCCCGGGGTCCTACGAGCAGTACTTC
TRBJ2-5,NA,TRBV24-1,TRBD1,CATSLQGSETQYF,TGTGCCACCAGTTTACAGGGGTCGGAGACCCAGTACTTC
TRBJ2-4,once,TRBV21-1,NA,CALMRRRAKNIQYF,TGTGCCCTTATGAGGCGTAGAGCCAAAAACATTCAGTACTTC